This T cell receptor (beta chain) derives from a study of T cell repertoires in cytomegalovirus infection (dated by TCRdb to about 2019). In terms of the full investigation: Peptide stimulations targeted recently identified HLA-C-restricted CMV epitopes, whose presentation resists viral immunomodulation, together with well-studied HLA-B-restricted epitopes. Donor HLA type was relevant to the analysis, as public TCR beta signatures indicated carriage of CMV infection together with the matching HLA type.

Trimming costs V 3 bases and J 3 bases, and their ends lie 12 bases apart. The CDR3 numbers 14 residues from cysteine through phenylalanine. CDR3 DNA only is kept here, 42 bases in frame from base 1. From a lookup of the germline V gene (reference sequence), CDR1 and CDR2 are SGHKS and YYEKEE. About this clonotype itself: What antigen it recognizes has not been identified. No quality values exist for individual bases; no much larger clone is one base distant.

This sample's treatment or condition label indicates: in vitro stimulation with specific CMV peptide epitopes to enrich CMV-specific T cells. Results the study describes overall, beyond this receptor: The ex vivo response was dominated by HLA-C-restricted CMV-specific TCR beta clonotypes, and the single most frequent clonotype in two of eight donors was supplied by these HLA-C-restricted clonotypes. In both this cohort and an independent cohort of some 350 donors, the cumulative frequency of public TCR beta family members distinguished carriers of CMV infection plus the relevant HLA type.

Sequencing instrument: Illumina HiSeq 1500. Clones were called with MiXCR by TCRdb after fastp trimmed the public reads at Q25, and only in-frame beta chains were retained. A single entry per CDR3 protein holds the most common genes and DNA from its merged rows. This sample holds about 770,000 distinct CDR3 sequences; 29% were observed only once. The ten top clones hold roughly 14% of the sample. The chain uses TRBV5-5 and TRBJ1-2, and the D gene may be TRBD1, 5 bases matching. The starting material was cultured CD8+ T cells from PBMCs, obtained from culture after CMV antigen stimulation. The clonotype was recovered from a human donor in good health (CMV status not recorded). Some clones in this sample may be carry-over from other donors' samples. CDR3 loop: CASSSWDVDYGYTF. Read as DNA, the sequence is TGTGCCAGCAGCTCATGGGACGTCGACTATGGCTACACCTTC.